The entry that follows covers one T cell receptor (beta chain) sequence. The sample belongs to a study of control samples from healthy donors and cancer patients. TCRdb keeps only in-frame clones here, not all; method: immunoSEQ multiplex PCR. In the table there are about 130,000 clones, roughly 90% of which are singletons. The sample taken for sequencing was blood. The origin of this receptor is a man in his forties or fifties in good health.

The CDR3 loop reads CASSWTLGGRSPSSYEQYF. CDR3 DNA: TGCGCCAGCAGCTGGACGCTGGGGGGGCGCTCCCCTAGCTCCTACGAGCAGTACTTC. The gene calls are TRBV5-1 and TRBJ2-7; possible D gene TRBD2, 7 bases. The germline CDR1 and CDR2 sequences are SGHRS and YFSETQ. Trimming left V 3 bases short and J 0 bases short, with 25 bases between. This CDR3 is 19 amino acids long.